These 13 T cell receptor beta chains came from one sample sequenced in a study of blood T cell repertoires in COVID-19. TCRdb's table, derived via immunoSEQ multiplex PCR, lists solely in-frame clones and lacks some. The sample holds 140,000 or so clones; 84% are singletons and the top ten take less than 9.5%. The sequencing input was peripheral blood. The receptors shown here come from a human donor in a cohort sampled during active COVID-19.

CDR3 region: CASSKAQRGGLYEQYF. CDR3 sequence (DNA): TGTGCCAGCAGCAAAGCTCAGCGGGGGGGCCTCTACGAGCAGTACTTC. This chain uses TRBV21-1 with TRBJ2-7; the listed D gene, TRBD2, was not tested against the DNA. TRBV21-1 is deemed a pseudogene. The CDR3 contains 16 residues.

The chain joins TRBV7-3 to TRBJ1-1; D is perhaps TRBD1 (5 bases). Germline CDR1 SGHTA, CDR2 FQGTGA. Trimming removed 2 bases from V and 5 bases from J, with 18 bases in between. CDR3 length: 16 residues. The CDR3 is CASSLEGLGAGTEAFF. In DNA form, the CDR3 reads TGTGCCAGCAGCTTAGAGGGGCTAGGGGCGGGAACTGAAGCTTTCTTT. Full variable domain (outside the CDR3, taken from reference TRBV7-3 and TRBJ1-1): GAGVSQTPSNKVTEKGKYVELRCDPISGHTALYWYRQSLGQGPEFLIYFQGTGAADDSGLPNDRFFAVRPEGSVSTLKIQRTERGDSAVYLCASSLEGLGAGTEAFFGQGTRLTVV.

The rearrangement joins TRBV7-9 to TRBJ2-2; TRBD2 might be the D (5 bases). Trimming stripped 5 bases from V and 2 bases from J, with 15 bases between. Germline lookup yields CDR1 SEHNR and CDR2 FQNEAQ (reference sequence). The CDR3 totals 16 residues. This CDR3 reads CASSPKDSSNTGELFF. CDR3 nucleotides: TGTGCCAGCAGCCCGAAGGACTCCTCAAACACCGGGGAGCTGTTTTTT.

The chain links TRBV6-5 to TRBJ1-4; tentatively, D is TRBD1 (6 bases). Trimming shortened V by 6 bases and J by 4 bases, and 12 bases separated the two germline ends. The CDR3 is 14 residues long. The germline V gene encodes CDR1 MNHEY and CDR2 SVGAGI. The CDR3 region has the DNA TGTGCCAGCAGACGCGGACAGCGTAATGAAAAACTGTTTTTT. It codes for CASRRGQRNEKLFF.

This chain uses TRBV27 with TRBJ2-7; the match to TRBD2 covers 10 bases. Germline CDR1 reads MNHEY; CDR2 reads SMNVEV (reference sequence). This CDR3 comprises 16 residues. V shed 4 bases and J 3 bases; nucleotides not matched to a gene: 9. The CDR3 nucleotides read TGTGCCAGCAGTTCTCCCGGACTAGCGGTTTTCTACGAGCAGTACTTC. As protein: CASSSPGLAVFYEQYF.

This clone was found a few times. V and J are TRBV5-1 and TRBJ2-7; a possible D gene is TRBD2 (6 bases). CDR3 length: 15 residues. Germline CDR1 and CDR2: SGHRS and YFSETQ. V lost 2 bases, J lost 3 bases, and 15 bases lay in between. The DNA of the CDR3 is TGCGCCAGCAGCTTCGACACGGGCGGGAACTACGAGCAGTACTTC. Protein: CASSFDTGGNYEQYF.

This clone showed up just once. Written as DNA, the CDR3 is TGTGCCATCAGATCGGGTGGAGATACGCAGTATTTT. Protein sequence: CAIRSGGDTQYF. The genes are TRBV10-3 and TRBJ2-3; D uncertain. The V end was cut by 6 bases, the J end by 5 bases, with 9 bases between. The CDR3 sequence is 12 residues long. Germline V gene lookup returns CDR1 ENHRY and CDR2 SYGVKD.

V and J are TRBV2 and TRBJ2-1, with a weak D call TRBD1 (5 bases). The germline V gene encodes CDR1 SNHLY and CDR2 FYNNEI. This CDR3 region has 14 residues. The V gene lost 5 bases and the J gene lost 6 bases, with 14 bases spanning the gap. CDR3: CASSPMTATNEQFF. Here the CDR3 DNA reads TGTGCCAGCAGTCCTATGACAGCTACCAATGAGCAGTTCTTC.

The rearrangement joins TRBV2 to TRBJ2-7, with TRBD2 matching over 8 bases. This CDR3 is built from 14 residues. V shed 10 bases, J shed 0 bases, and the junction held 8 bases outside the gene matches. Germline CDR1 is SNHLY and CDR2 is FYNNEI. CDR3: CATSGGSSSYEQYF. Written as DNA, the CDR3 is TGTGCCACCTCGGGGGGGTCTAGCTCCTACGAGCAGTACTTC.

The CDR3 DNA sequence: TGTGCCAGCAGTTTAGGGGGAGGGGAGGGAAACATTCAGTACTTC. Its protein product is CASSLGGGEGNIQYF. The rearrangement links TRBV28 to TRBJ2-4; 7 nucleotides match TRBD2. In germline, CDR1 is MDHEN, CDR2 SYDVKM. V gave up 2 bases and J gave up 6 bases; unmatched junction bases: 7. The CDR3 is 15 amino acids.

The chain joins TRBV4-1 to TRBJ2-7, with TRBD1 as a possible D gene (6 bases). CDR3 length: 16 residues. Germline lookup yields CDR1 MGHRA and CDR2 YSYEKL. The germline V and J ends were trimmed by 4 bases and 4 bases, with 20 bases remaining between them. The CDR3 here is CASSRDPQGPLYEQYF. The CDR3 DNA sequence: TGCGCCAGCAGCCGAGACCCCCAGGGGCCCCTTTACGAGCAGTACTTC.

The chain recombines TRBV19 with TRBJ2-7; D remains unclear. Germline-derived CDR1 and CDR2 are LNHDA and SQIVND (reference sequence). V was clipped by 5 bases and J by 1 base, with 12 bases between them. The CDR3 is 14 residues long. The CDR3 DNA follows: TGTGCCAGTAGTCTTAGCTGGTCTTCCTACGAGCAGTACTTC. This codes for CASSLSWSSYEQYF.

The CDR3 sequence: CASSLPVRPQHF. The CDR3 coding sequence is TGTGCCAGCAGTTTACCCGTTAGGCCCCAGCATTTT. This chain links TRBV28 with TRBJ1-5; no firm D call. This CDR3 comprises 12 residues. V was trimmed by 2 bases and J by 9 bases, leaving 8 bases between them. The V gene's germline CDR1 is MDHEN and CDR2 SYDVKM.